What follows are 6 T cell receptor beta chains derived from one specimen sequenced in a study of CD8+ T cells in alopecia areata. Treatment defined: oral pan-JAK inhibitor, 5-10 mg twice daily. Extracted RNA was reverse transcribed into cDNA, the sequencing template. TCRdb keeps only in-frame clones here, not all; method: immunoSEQ multiplex PCR. The table lists under 350,000 clones, nearly 60% of them singletons. The sample here was CD4+ T cells sorted from blood, taken at week 24, from a patient treated with tofacitinib. These receptors came from a human donor with alopecia areata.

This clone has more than one count but fewer than ten. The V and J genes are TRBV7-9 and TRBJ1-4, with a possible D match to TRBD1 (6 bases). Germline loops: CDR1 SEHNR, CDR2 FQNEAQ (reference sequence). The CDR3 runs 15 residues. The V gene lost 0 bases and the J gene lost 7 bases, with 12 bases spanning the gap. The CDR3 DNA sequence: TGTGCCAGCAGCTTAGCGGGCAGGGGAGGTGAAAAACTGTTTTTT. This sequence encodes CASSLAGRGGEKLFF. The variable domain in full, completed from reference TRBV7-9 and TRBJ1-4, reads DTGVSQNPRHKITKRGQNVTFRCDPISEHNRLYWYRQTLGQGPEFLTYFQNEAQLEKSRLLSDRFSAERPKGSFSTLEIQRTEQGDSAMYLCASSLAGRGGEKLFFGSGTQLSVL.

V usage is TRBV7-2 and J usage is TRBJ1-2; no clear D. Germline V gene sequence: CDR1 SGHTA, CDR2 FQGNSA. The CDR3 loop spans 14 amino acids. The V end was cut by 1 base, the J end by 8 bases, with 14 bases between. The CDR3 is CASSLGTGRDGYTF. Here the CDR3 DNA reads TGTGCCAGCAGCTTAGGGACGGGTCGAGACGGCTACACCTTC.

Concerning this clone: This same CDR3 is encoded by further DNA sequences in the sample. CDR3 DNA sequence: TGTGCCTGGAGGAATACTAACTATGGCTACACCTTC. It encodes CAWRNTNYGYTF. The rearrangement links TRBV30 to TRBJ1-2, with D uncertain. The CDR3 length is 12 residues. The V gene lost 3 bases and the J gene lost 0 bases, with 5 bases spanning the gap. From germline, CDR1 is GTSNPN and CDR2 SVGIG (reference sequence).

The rearrangement joins TRBV27 to TRBJ1-1; tentative D call: TRBD1 (5 bases). The CDR3 runs 16 residues. Germline loops: CDR1 MNHEY, CDR2 SMNVEV (reference sequence). The ends were cut back, 3 bases at V and 1 base at J, with 15 bases in the middle. For the CDR3, the DNA is TGTGCCAGCAGTTTGGGGCCTTCATGGGGGAACACTGAAGCTTTCTTT. This gives the protein CASSLGPSWGNTEAFF.

V gene TRBV30 combines with J gene TRBJ1-5; 9 bases line up with TRBD1. Germline CDR1 GTSNPN, CDR2 SVGIG (reference sequence). Trimming removed 3 bases from V and 1 base from J; junction bases left unmatched: 1. The CDR3 sequence is 14 residues long. Written as DNA, the CDR3 is TGTGCCTGGAGCGGGACAGGGAGCAATCAGCCCCAGCATTTT. It is translated as CAWSGTGSNQPQHF. Drawing the rest from reference TRBV30 and TRBJ1-5, the complete variable domain is SQTIHQWPATLVQPVGSPLSLECTVEGTSNPNLYWYRQAAGRGLQLLFYSVGIGQISSEVPQNLSASRPQDRQFILSSKKLLLSDSGFYLCAWSGTGSNQPQHFGDGTRLSIL.

This chain joins TRBV28 and TRBJ2-6; 8 nucleotides agree with TRBD2. Trimming cost V 3 bases and J 0 bases; bases outside gene matches: 1. CDR3 size: 16 residues. Per the germline V gene, CDR1 is MDHEN and CDR2 is SYDVKM. The CDR3 DNA follows: TGTGCCAGCAGTTTCGCGGGAGGCTCTGGGGCCAACGTCCTGACTTTC. Protein sequence: CASSFAGGSGANVLTF.